The 28 T cell receptor beta chains given below trace back to one sample, sequenced in a study of T cells in Graves' hyperthyroidism and ophthalmopathy. Authors of the study amplified TCR beta CDR3 regions from RNA transcripts. First-round RT-PCR of the TCR CDR3 relied on the HTBI primer set. TCRdb re-called the multiplex PCR reads through MiXCR, storing one row per CDR3 protein. The data show 250,000 to 300,000 distinct CDR3 sequences, more than 10% seen once. Sequencing was carried out using blood. The receptor source for this set is a woman aged 30 to 39 with Graves' hyperthyroidism that later progressed to Graves' ophthalmopathy.

The chain carries TRBV7-8 and TRBJ2-5; D gene ambiguous. V lost 6 bases, J lost 6 bases, and 11 bases lay in between. The CDR3 runs to 12 residues. Germline values: CDR1 SGHVS, CDR2 FQNEAQ. CDR3 bases: TGTGCCAGCAGGAGCCCCAAGAAGACCCAGTACTTC. Protein product: CASRSPKKTQYF.

This clonotype was picked up many times. The DNA for the CDR3 is TGCGCCAGCATTTCAGAGGCAGGGGATAACACCGGGGAGCTGTTTTTT. Amino acid sequence: CASISEAGDNTGELFF. J is TRBJ2-2 and V is TRBV4-1; possible D gene TRBD1, 6 bases. Germline assignment: CDR1 MGHRA and CDR2 YSYEKL. V was pared by 7 bases and J by 2 bases, with 17 bases between. This CDR3 spans 16 amino acids.

The table lists this clonotype with many counts. The genes are TRBV6-2 or TRBV6-3 and TRBJ2-5, with no clear D. Germline V gives CDR1 MNHEY, CDR2 SVGEGT. The CDR3 has 11 amino acids. V gave up 5 bases and J gave up 12 bases, with 13 bases separating them. DNA of the CDR3: TGTGCCAGCAGTAAAGGTCTATCCAAGTACTTC. Translated, it gives CASSKGLSKYF.

The sample holds a few counts of this clonotype. The CDR3 DNA sequence: TGCAGTGCCCTCTCCGGGGGGCGGGGTAGCTCCTACGAGCAGTACTTC. Amino acids: CSALSGGRGSSYEQYF. This chain uses TRBV20-1 with TRBJ2-7; D is possibly TRBD2 (7 bases). Germline V gene sequence: CDR1 DFQATT, CDR2 SNEGSKA (reference sequence). The CDR3 extends over 16 amino acids. V lost 6 bases and J 0 bases, leaving 21 bases between the germline ends.

This clonotype was detected many times. CDR3 loop: CASGQIPRSYNEQFF. The DNA of the CDR3 is TGTGCCAGTGGACAAATACCCAGGTCCTACAATGAGCAGTTCTTC. This chain connects TRBV19 to TRBJ2-1; weak D call: TRBD1 (5 bases). The germline CDR1 and CDR2 sequences are LNHDA and SQIVND (reference sequence). Trimming left V 8 bases short and J 1 base short, with 15 bases between. The CDR3 runs 15 residues. The variable domain in full, with the rest retrieved from reference TRBV19 and TRBJ2-1, is DGGITQSPKYLFRKEGQNVTLSCEQNLNHDAMYWYRQDPGQGLRLIYYSQIVNDFQKGDIAEGYSVSREKKESFPLTVTSAQKNPTAFYLCASGQIPRSYNEQFFGPGTRLTVL.

At least ten counts were recorded for this clonotype. The V gene is TRBV11-3, the J gene TRBJ2-4; D not certain. Germline CDR1 is SGHNT and CDR2 is YENEEA. V was clipped by 2 bases and J by 0 bases, with 20 bases between them. This CDR3 is 19 amino acids long. The CDR3 is CASSLRGNRASGAKNIQYF. DNA for the CDR3: TGTGCCAGCAGCTTACGAGGCAATCGGGCCTCGGGAGCCAAAAACATTCAGTACTTC.

This clonotype was counted many times. The J gene is TRBJ1-2, the V gene TRBV18; no clear D. Germline loops: CDR1 KGHSH, CDR2 LQKENI. The CDR3 runs 15 residues. Trimming pared 6 bases from V and 1 base from J, leaving 15 bases between. The CDR3 spells CASSLGTDLNYGYTF. CDR3 nucleotide sequence: TGTGCCAGCTCCCTCGGAACCGACCTTAACTATGGCTACACCTTC.

This clonotype occurred many times. This chain uses TRBV12-3 or TRBV12-4 with TRBJ2-5; D is possibly TRBD1 (6 bases). Trimming removed 3 bases from V and 0 bases from J, with 11 bases in between. The length of the CDR3 is 15 residues. The CDR3 is CASSLVQGYQETQYF. CDR3 coding DNA: TGTGCCAGCAGTTTGGTGCAGGGGTACCAAGAGACCCAGTACTTC.

This clonotype was counted at least ten times. The J gene is TRBJ2-3, the V gene TRBV7-2, with TRBD2 identical over 8 bases. In germline, CDR1 is SGHTA, CDR2 FQGNSA. V shed 3 bases and J 2 bases; nucleotides not matched to a gene: 7. The CDR3 has 16 amino acids. DNA of the CDR3: TGTGCCAGCAGCTTCCCGGTAGCGGGACTCACAGATACGCAGTATTTT. Translated, it gives CASSFPVAGLTDTQYF.

This clonotype has ten or more counts. The chain combines TRBV12-3 or TRBV12-4 with TRBJ1-2; D might be TRBD1 (5 bases). V lost 1 base to trimming and J lost 5 bases, with 17 bases between them. The CDR3 consists of 16 residues. The CDR3 coding sequence is TGTGCCAGCAGTTTAGACGGCAGGGTGATTGGGTATGGCTACACCTTC. This translates into CASSLDGRVIGYGYTF.

This clonotype was found a few times. The CDR3, as DNA: TGTGCCACCAGTGATTGGACAAGAAGCACAGATACGCAGTATTTT. This codes for CATSDWTRSTDTQYF. V usage is TRBV24-1 and J usage is TRBJ2-3; a weak D match, TRBD1 (5 bases). V was shortened by 2 bases and J by 0 bases, with 8 bases between the two germline ends. The CDR3 has 15 amino acids. Germline CDR1 is KGHDR and CDR2 is SFDVKD.

This clonotype was observed a few times. This may be a read error: a much more frequent sequence differs by one nucleotide. The chain employs TRBV11-2 and TRBJ2-5; D might be TRBD1 (6 bases). Trimming shortened V by 1 base and J by 1 base, and 10 bases separated the two germline ends. CDR1 and CDR2 (germline): SGHAT, FQNNGV. The CDR3 sequence is 15 residues long. CDR3: CASSLVRGIQETQYF. DNA of the CDR3: TGTGCCAGCAGCTTAGTTAGGGGGATCCAAGAGACCCAGTACTTC.

This clonotype was counted between two and nine times. Sequence at one end of the junction differs from germline and may be a read error. V and J are TRBV20-1 and TRBJ2-1; tentative D call: TRBD1 (5 bases). CDR3 length: 14 amino acids. Germline V gene sequence: CDR1 DFQATT, CDR2 SNEGSKA (reference sequence). CDR3 sequence (DNA): TGCAGTGCCAGGGCGATTGGCTCCTACAATGGGCAGTTCTTC. It yields the protein CSARAIGSYNGQFF.

This clonotype was seen only once. The chain employs TRBV5-8 and TRBJ2-2; 8 positions match TRBD1. The V and J ends lost 0 bases and 2 bases, in that order; junction bases with no gene match: 3. CDR1 and CDR2 (germline): SGHTS, YDEGEE. This CDR3 comprises 16 residues. CDR3: CASSLVGTGNTGELFF. The CDR3 DNA reads TGTGCCAGCAGCTTGGTTGGGACAGGAAACACCGGGGAGCTGTTTTTT.

This clonotype was recorded at least ten times. V gene TRBV28 combines with J gene TRBJ1-5, with TRBD1 as a possible D gene (5 bases). Germline assignment: CDR1 MDHEN and CDR2 SYDVKM. V dropped 4 bases and J dropped 0 bases, with 13 bases sitting between them. The CDR3 length is 16 residues. CDR3 bases: TGTGCCAGCAGTTGGAAGACAGCTTATAGCAATCAGCCCCAGCATTTT. This codes for CASSWKTAYSNQPQHF.

This sequence joins TRBV28 and TRBJ2-7; D is possibly TRBD1 or TRBD2 (5 bases each). V lost 2 bases and J lost 5, with 10 bases in between. CDR1 and CDR2 (germline): MDHEN, SYDVKM. The CDR3 loop spans 13 amino acids. The CDR3 region has the DNA TGTGCCAGCAGTTTACGAGGGGAGCACGAGCAGTACTTC. Amino acids: CASSLRGEHEQYF.

The V gene is TRBV12-3 or TRBV12-4, the J gene TRBJ2-5, with D unclear. The V end lost 0 bases, the J end lost 1 base, and 9 bases lay between the germline ends. The CDR3 loop spans 15 amino acids. The CDR3 region has the DNA TGTGCCAGCAGTTTAGCCGGAAGGGTCCAAGAGACCCAGTACTTC. Amino acid sequence: CASSLAGRVQETQYF.

This clonotype was observed at least ten times. The CDR3 loop is CASSLEPDSNQPQHF. For the CDR3, the DNA is TGTGCCAGCAGCCTGGAACCCGATAGCAATCAGCCCCAGCATTTT. The rearrangement links TRBV12-3 or TRBV12-4 to TRBJ1-5, with D uncertain. The V end was cut by 6 bases, the J end by 0 bases, with 12 bases between. The CDR3 covers 15 residues.

This clonotype was recorded only once. The chain employs TRBV12-3 or TRBV12-4 and TRBJ1-2, with TRBD1 matching 7 bases. The J segment lost 0 bases and the V segment lost 7 bases, leaving 8 bases of the junction unmatched. This CDR3 region has 15 residues. This chain's CDR3 is CASNLSGTANYGYTF. The CDR3 nucleotides read TGTGCCAGCAATCTTTCGGGGACAGCTAACTATGGCTACACCTTC.

Turning to this clonotype: A read error may explain this, as a much larger clone is one base away. It is unclear where the CDR3 begins or ends on the DNA, so no DNA is shown, and the CDR3 is as TCRdb lists it. This rearrangement joins TRBV28 to TRBJ1-1; TRBD1, as called in the table, went unchecked against the DNA. Germline CDR1 reads MDHEN; CDR2 reads SYDVKM. The CDR3 is 16 residues long, counting both termini. The CDR3 reads CASTPSWGTGNTEASF.

CDR3 loop: CASSGPGQNYNSPLHF. As DNA, the CDR3 is TGTGCCAGCAGTGGACCGGGACAGAACTATAATTCACCCCTCCACTTT. The genes are TRBV2 and TRBJ1-6; 7 bases agree with TRBD1. This CDR3 has 16 amino acids. V gave up 4 bases and J gave up 3 bases; unmatched junction bases: 6. Germline V gene data show CDR1 as SNHLY and CDR2 as FYNNEI.

This clonotype has ten or more counts. This chain joins TRBV30 and TRBJ2-1; D is possibly TRBD1 (5 bases). Trimming took 5 bases from V and 8 from J, leaving 13 bases between them. The CDR3 has 12 residues. Germline V gene data show CDR1 as GTSNPN and CDR2 as SVGIG (reference sequence). CDR3 residues: CAWSQGIHEQFF. CDR3 bases: TGTGCCTGGTCCCAGGGTATCCATGAGCAGTTCTTC.

Ten or more counts support this clonotype. The rearrangement joins TRBV7-9 to TRBJ2-2, with D maybe TRBD2 (5 bases). This CDR3 region has 14 residues. CDR1 and CDR2 (germline): SEHNR, FQNEAQ (reference sequence). Trimming pared 5 bases from V and 4 bases from J, leaving 11 bases between. This CDR3 reads CASSKTRTTGELFF. The CDR3 coding sequence is TGTGCCAGCAGCAAAACTAGAACCACCGGGGAGCTGTTTTTT.

This clonotype occurred a few times. The chain is built from TRBV24-1 and TRBJ2-5, with a weak D call TRBD2 (7 bases). The germline V and J ends were trimmed by 2 bases and 4 bases, with 16 bases remaining between them. CDR1 is KGHDR, CDR2 SFDVKD, per germline. CDR3 length: 16 amino acids. CDR3 region: CATSDWGGGTTETQYF. The CDR3 nucleotides are TGTGCCACCAGTGATTGGGGAGGGGGTACAACAGAGACCCAGTACTTC.

In this sample, this clonotype turned up many times. The chain combines TRBV19 with TRBJ1-1; a weak D match, TRBD1 (6 bases). CDR1 is LNHDA and CDR2 is SQIVND in the germline V gene (reference sequence). This CDR3 has 16 amino acids. Between the trimmed V and J ends, which lost 5 bases and 2 bases, there was a span of 18 bases. CDR3 protein: CASSAKTGAINTEAFF. The CDR3 coding sequence is TGTGCCAGTAGTGCAAAGACAGGAGCGATCAACACTGAAGCTTTCTTT.

Of note for this clonotype: This may come from a read error, since a much larger clone is one base off. The chain joins TRBV6-2 or TRBV6-3 to TRBJ2-7; maybe TRBD2 (6 bases). Looked up from germline, CDR1 is MNHEY and CDR2 is SVGEGT. This CDR3 contains 14 residues. CDR3 sequence: CASGIQEGSYERYF. CDR3 bases: TGTGCCAGCGGAATCCAGGAGGGATCCTACGAGCGGTACTTC.

This chain joins TRBV24-1 and TRBJ1-2; no definite D call. The V end lost 0 bases, the J end lost 8 bases, and 9 bases lay between the germline ends. Germline V gene sequence: CDR1 KGHDR, CDR2 SFDVKD. This CDR3 comprises 13 residues. The CDR3, as DNA: TGTGCCACCAGTGATTTGGAGGGCCGGGGCTACACCTTC. This translates into CATSDLEGRGYTF.

This clonotype was observed many times. The CDR3, as DNA: TGTGCCAGCAGCGTGTGGGACACCGTATCAAACTATGGCTACACCTTC. Translated: CASSVWDTVSNYGYTF. V and J are TRBV9 and TRBJ1-2, with a tentative D call TRBD1 (6 bases). This CDR3 has 16 amino acids. V shed 2 bases and J shed 2 bases, with 16 bases lying between them. Germline V gives CDR1 SGDLS, CDR2 YYNGEE.